The clone carrying this TCR beta chain was seen many times. Amplification yielded TCR beta CDR3 regions, with RNA transcripts as the source. The TCR CDR3 first-round RT-PCR relied on the HTBI primer set. TCRdb fed the multiplex PCR reads into MiXCR, producing one record per CDR3 protein. The sample yields hundreds of thousands of distinct CDR3 sequences, about 15% seen once. The sample is drawn from a study of T cells in Graves' hyperthyroidism and ophthalmopathy. This sequence originates from a woman between 45 and 65 years old with Graves' ophthalmopathy. Sequences were obtained from blood.

CDR3 in DNA: TGTGCCAGCAGCCAAGATTTTAGCAATCAGCCCCAGCATTTT. The encoded protein is CASSQDFSNQPQHF. V usage is TRBV3-1 and J usage is TRBJ1-5; D gene ambiguous. The CDR3 length is 14 residues. Trimming took off 0 bases at V and 0 bases at J, with 3 bases between the two ends. Germline CDR1 is LGHDT and CDR2 is YNNKEL (reference sequence).